One and the same sample provided the 31 T cell receptor beta chains below, sequenced in a study of cytomegalovirus exposure and HLA in healthy donors. The primer mix had 60 Vbeta and 13 Jbeta primers. Clones were sequenced by immunoSEQ multiplex PCR, and TCRdb holds only the in-frame ones, with some missing. The sample has fewer than 250,000 clones; around 90% are singletons. The sample comprised PBMCs. The origin of the receptors is a boy aged 2-15 years in good health and CMV-seronegative.

This clone appeared a single time. The chain joins TRBV19 to TRBJ2-7; 8 nucleotides agree with TRBD1. CDR1 and CDR2 from the germline V gene are LNHDA and SQIVND (reference sequence). This CDR3 has 14 amino acids. The trim removed 5 bases at V and 5 bases at J, leaving 8 bases unmatched. The CDR3 reads CASSPWTGRHEQYF. For the CDR3, the DNA is TGTGCCAGTAGTCCCTGGACAGGGCGGCACGAGCAGTACTTC. Full variable domain (missing parts from reference TRBV19 and TRBJ2-7): DGGITQSPKYLFRKEGQNVTLSCEQNLNHDAMYWYRQDPGQGLRLIYYSQIVNDFQKGDIAEGYSVSREKKESFPLTVTSAQKNPTAFYLCASSPWTGRHEQYFGPGTRLTVT.

The chain joins TRBV25-1 to TRBJ1-1, with D perhaps matching TRBD1 (6 bases). CDR1 is MGHDK, CDR2 SYGVNS, per germline. This CDR3 has 11 amino acids. Trimming removed 8 bases from V and 6 bases from J, with 10 bases in between. The CDR3 sequence is CASGAGAEAFF. CDR3 in DNA: TGTGCCAGCGGAGCAGGGGCTGAAGCTTTCTTT.

The chain uses TRBV6-5 and TRBJ1-1; tentative D call: TRBD1 (6 bases). This CDR3 has 15 amino acids. V dropped 4 bases and J dropped 4 bases, with 16 bases sitting between them. The germline gives CDR1 MNHEY, CDR2 SVGAGI. The CDR3 DNA reads as TGTGCCAGCAGTTCCCGGACGCTCAGGGGCACTGAAGCTTTCTTT. Translation gives CASSSRTLRGTEAFF.

This clone has only one observation. The chain couples TRBV18 to TRBJ2-2; 8 nucleotides match TRBD2. Trimming removed 3 bases from V and 5 bases from J; junction bases left unmatched: 8. The CDR3 is 16 amino acids. From germline, CDR1 is KGHSH and CDR2 LQKENI. The CDR3 protein is CASSPRTSPNTGELFF. In DNA form, the CDR3 reads TGTGCCAGCTCACCGCGGACTAGCCCTAATACCGGGGAGCTGTTTTTT. Complete variable domain (other parts from reference TRBV18 and TRBJ2-2): NAGVMQNPRHLVRRRGQEARLRCSPMKGHSHVYWYRQLPEEGLKFMVYLQKENIIDESGMPKERFSAEFPKEGPSILRIQQVVRGDSAAYFCASSPRTSPNTGELFFGEGSRLTVL.

CDR3 sequence (DNA): TGTGCCAGCAGTTACTCGGTAGGGGGCACCGGGGAGCTGTTTTTT. Translating it yields CASSYSVGGTGELFF. The chain combines TRBV6-5 with TRBJ2-2; possible D gene TRBD1, 6 bases. Germline loops: CDR1 MNHEY, CDR2 SVGAGI. Between the trimmed V and J ends, which lost 0 bases and 4 bases, there was a span of 9 bases. The CDR3 runs 15 residues.

The gene calls are TRBV11-2 and TRBJ1-4, with 8 bases that match TRBD1. In germline, CDR1 is SGHAT, CDR2 FQNNGV. With 8 bases clipped from V and 7 bases from J, the junction kept 9 bases outside the gene matches. CDR3 size: 14 residues. The CDR3 spells CASASLGTGEKLFF. The CDR3 DNA reads as TGTGCCAGCGCCTCGTTAGGGACAGGTGAAAAACTGTTTTTT.

This chain uses TRBV19 with TRBJ2-7; no reliable D call. V was shortened by 10 bases and J by 2 bases, with 12 bases between the two germline ends. The CDR3 contains 12 residues. The V gene's germline CDR1 is LNHDA and CDR2 SQIVND (reference sequence). CDR3 in DNA: TGTGCCACCAAATCAGTTGCCTACGAGCAGTACTTC. Its protein is CATKSVAYEQYF.

CDR3 protein: CASSIEAGLTDTQYF. The CDR3 DNA reads as TGTGCCAGTAGTATAGAAGCGGGACTCACAGATACGCAGTATTTT. The V gene is TRBV19, the J gene TRBJ2-3, with 7 bases lining up with TRBD2. Looked up from germline, CDR1 is LNHDA and CDR2 is SQIVND (reference sequence). The V segment lost 0 bases and the J segment 2 bases; nucleotides outside the gene matches: 2. The CDR3 consists of 15 residues.

This chain connects TRBV5-6 to TRBJ2-1; possible D gene TRBD1, 5 bases. Trimming took off 1 base at V and 7 bases at J, with 18 bases between the two ends. The CDR3 is 16 amino acids. The germline CDR1 and CDR2 sequences are SGHDT and YYEEEE. The CDR3 sequence is CASSLSSLGVWNEQFF. As DNA, the CDR3 is TGTGCCAGCAGCTTGTCCAGTTTAGGGGTTTGGAATGAGCAGTTCTTC.

This rearrangement joins TRBV11-3 to TRBJ2-3; 8 bases align to TRBD2. This CDR3 comprises 16 residues. V shed 1 base and J 0 bases; nucleotides not matched to a gene: 3. Per the germline V gene, CDR1 is SGHNT and CDR2 is YENEEA. The CDR3 spells CASSLGLALSTDTQYF. In DNA, the CDR3 is TGTGCCAGCAGCTTAGGACTAGCGCTGAGCACAGATACGCAGTATTTT. Full variable domain (rest looked up from reference TRBV11-3 and TRBJ2-3): EAGVVQSPRYKIIEKKQPVAFWCNPISGHNTLYWYLQNLGQGPELLIRYENEEAVDDSQLPKDRFSAERLKGVDSTLKIQPAELGDSAVYLCASSLGLALSTDTQYFGPGTRLTVL.

The rearrangement joins TRBV30 to TRBJ1-2; TRBD1 aligns across 10 bases. V was pared by 2 bases and J by 4 bases, with 4 bases of the junction left unmatched. Germline loops: CDR1 GTSNPN, CDR2 SVGIG (reference sequence). This CDR3 spans 14 amino acids. DNA of the CDR3: TGTGCCTGGAGTACCGGACAGGGGGGCTATGGCTACACCTTC. The encoded protein is CAWSTGQGGYGYTF.

This clone was observed once. The rearrangement joins TRBV2 to TRBJ2-1; D not certain. This CDR3 is built from 10 residues. The germline V and J ends were trimmed by 4 bases and 14 bases, with 9 bases remaining between them. Germline V gives CDR1 SNHLY, CDR2 FYNNEI. Written as DNA, the CDR3 is TGTGCCAGCAGTGGGAGTCTTAAGTTCTTC. It translates to CASSGSLKFF.

The J gene is TRBJ2-5, the V gene TRBV19; D is perhaps TRBD1 (5 bases). V was shortened by 6 bases and J by 5 bases, with 16 bases between the two germline ends. The CDR3 is 14 residues long. CDR1 is LNHDA, CDR2 SQIVND, per germline (reference sequence). The CDR3, as DNA: TGTGCCAGTAGCGCGCGTTCAGGGTGGGAGACCCAGTACTTC. Its protein product is CASSARSGWETQYF.

The chain couples TRBV4-1 to TRBJ1-2, with D tentatively TRBD1 (5 bases). The CDR3 runs to 13 residues. The V gene lost 3 bases and the J gene lost 7 bases, with 12 bases spanning the gap. Germline V gene lookup returns CDR1 MGHRA and CDR2 YSYEKL. The CDR3 bases are TGCGCCAGCAGCCATGAAAGGAGGGGTGGCTACACCTTC. It encodes CASSHERRGGYTF.

The chain couples TRBV15 to TRBJ2-7, with D perhaps matching TRBD1 (5 bases). Between the trimmed V and J ends, which lost 3 bases and 4 bases, there was a span of 13 bases. The CDR3 runs 14 residues. The germline V gene encodes CDR1 LNHNV and CDR2 YYDKDF (reference sequence). The CDR3 region has the DNA TGTGCCACCAGCAGCAATATAGGGGTTTACGAGCAGTACTTC. Translation: CATSSNIGVYEQYF.

This chain joins TRBV28 and TRBJ2-7; TRBD2 aligns across 7 bases. V shed 7 bases, J shed 7 bases, and the junction held 7 bases outside the gene matches. The CDR3 is made up of 12 amino acids. Germline V gene data show CDR1 as MDHEN and CDR2 as SYDVKM. The CDR3 loop reads CASNGGVGEQYF. The CDR3 DNA is TGTGCCAGCAATGGGGGGGTGGGTGAGCAGTACTTC.

This chain uses TRBV6-5 with TRBJ2-6; D uncertain. Germline loops: CDR1 MNHEY, CDR2 SVGAGI. V lost 6 bases and J 1 base, leaving 10 bases between the germline ends. There are 15 residues in the CDR3. CDR3 DNA: TGTGCCAGCAGCTATACAGAATCTGGGGCCAACGTCCTGACTTTC. This encodes CASSYTESGANVLTF.

J is TRBJ1-1 and V is TRBV2; D might be TRBD1 (6 bases). The germline V gene has CDR1 SNHLY and CDR2 FYNNEI. The CDR3 runs 13 residues. V lost 5 bases, J lost 1 base, and 8 bases lay in between. CDR3 in DNA: TGTGCCAGCAGTATACAGGGGAACACTGAAGCTTTCTTT. Its protein product is CASSIQGNTEAFF. Complete variable domain (other parts from reference TRBV2 and TRBJ1-1): EPEVTQTPSHQVTQMGQEVILRCVPISNHLYFYWYRQILGQKVEFLVSFYNNEISEKSEIFDDQFSVERPDGSNFTLKIRSTKLEDSAMYFCASSIQGNTEAFFGQGTRLTVV.

The V call is TRBV13, the J call TRBJ1-2; D is perhaps TRBD1 (5 bases). The V end lost 3 bases, the J end lost 5 bases, and 10 bases lay between the germline ends. CDR3 length: 13 residues. Germline CDR1 reads PRHDT; CDR2 reads FYEKMQ (reference sequence). CDR3 nucleotide sequence: TGTGCCAGCAGCTTCTCGGACATTTATGGCTACACCTTC. This codes for CASSFSDIYGYTF.

V and J are TRBV19 and TRBJ2-1; a possible D gene is TRBD1 (7 bases). This CDR3 is 16 amino acids long. In germline, CDR1 is LNHDA, CDR2 SQIVND (reference sequence). Trimming stripped 3 bases from V and 4 bases from J, with 16 bases between. The CDR3 sequence is CASSMWGRGVYNEQFF. The CDR3 DNA follows: TGTGCCAGTAGTATGTGGGGCAGGGGGGTATACAATGAGCAGTTCTTC.

The J gene is TRBJ1-3, the V gene TRBV5-4; D is ambiguous. The CDR3 consists of 14 residues. CDR1 is SGHNT and CDR2 is YYREEE in the germline V gene (reference sequence). V lost 0 bases to trimming and J lost 0 bases, with 4 bases between them. The DNA for the CDR3 is TGTGCCAGCAGCTTGGGAGCCTCTGGAAACACCATATATTTT. Encoded protein: CASSLGASGNTIYF.

V usage is TRBV4-1 and J usage is TRBJ2-2, with 12 bases fitting TRBD1. After removal of 4 bases from V and 6 bases from J, the junction contained 3 bases not matched to a gene. Germline V CDR1 and CDR2: MGHRA, YSYEKL. This CDR3 is 15 amino acids long. As DNA, the CDR3 is TGCGCCAGCAGCCTGGGACAGGGGGCGTCCGGGGAGCTGTTTTTT. Translating it yields CASSLGQGASGELFF.

The chain employs TRBV27 and TRBJ2-5; D is ambiguous. The CDR3 is made up of 12 amino acids. Trimming stripped 5 bases from V and 4 bases from J, with 8 bases between. The germline CDR1 and CDR2 sequences are MNHEY and SMNVEV (reference sequence). The CDR3 is CASSRAGETQYF. The DNA of the CDR3 is TGTGCCAGCAGTCGAGCCGGAGAGACCCAGTACTTC.

V gene TRBV28 combines with J gene TRBJ2-2, with a possible D match to TRBD1 (6 bases). CDR1 is MDHEN, CDR2 SYDVKM, per germline. V was clipped by 6 bases and J by 0 bases, with 14 bases between them. The CDR3 runs to 16 residues. This CDR3 is CASRKIGTSNTGELFF. The CDR3 DNA is TGTGCCAGCAGAAAGATCGGGACATCGAACACCGGGGAGCTGTTTTTT.

This chain connects TRBV2 to TRBJ1-2, with D tentatively TRBD1 (5 bases). This CDR3 is built from 11 residues. Deletions cut 4 bases from V and 8 bases from J, with 8 bases between. The germline gives CDR1 SNHLY, CDR2 FYNNEI. As DNA, the CDR3 is TGTGCCAGCAGTGTACAGGAGGGCTACACCTTC. It is translated as CASSVQEGYTF. Filled out from reference TRBV2 and TRBJ1-2, the complete variable domain reads EPEVTQTPSHQVTQMGQEVILRCVPISNHLYFYWYRQILGQKVEFLVSFYNNEISEKSEIFDDQFSVERPDGSNFTLKIRSTKLEDSAMYFCASSVQEGYTFGSGTRLTVV.

This clone showed up just a few times. In DNA, the CDR3 is TGCGCCAGCAGCTTCCAGGGAAACACCGGGGAGCTGTTTTTT. Protein product: CASSFQGNTGELFF. The genes are TRBV5-1 and TRBJ2-2; D perhaps matches TRBD1 (5 bases). There are 14 residues in the CDR3. Germline V gene data show CDR1 as SGHRS and CDR2 as YFSETQ. Trimming pared 2 bases from V and 2 bases from J, leaving 7 bases between.

The rearrangement links TRBV5-1 to TRBJ1-5; D is possibly TRBD1 (6 bases). Germline V gene data show CDR1 as SGHRS and CDR2 as YFSETQ. Deletions cut 0 bases from V and 6 bases from J, with 13 bases between. The CDR3 loop spans 15 amino acids. The CDR3 is CASSLVAGGSQPQHF. CDR3 nucleotide sequence: TGCGCCAGCAGCTTGGTAGCGGGGGGCAGTCAGCCCCAGCATTTT.

The chain couples TRBV5-1 to TRBJ2-7, with 15 bases identical to TRBD2. Germline CDR1 reads SGHRS; CDR2 reads YFSETQ. The V gene end was trimmed by 8 bases and the J gene end by 5 bases; junction bases not matched to a gene: 14. This CDR3 is built from 17 residues. The CDR3 DNA sequence: TGCGCCAGTTACCCGGGACTAGCGGGGGGCCTTGTCAACGAGCAGTACTTC. Translation: CASYPGLAGGLVNEQYF. The full variable domain, rest sourced from reference TRBV5-1 and TRBJ2-7, is KAGVTQTPRYLIKTRGQQVTLSCSPISGHRSVSWYQQTPGQGLQFLFEYFSETQRNKGNFPGRFSGRQFSNSRSEMNVSTLELGDSALYLCASYPGLAGGLVNEQYFGPGTRLTVT.

As regards this clone: Other DNA sequences in this sample translate to the same CDR3. The chain has TRBV28 and TRBJ2-1; 7 bases match TRBD1. CDR1 and CDR2 from the germline V gene are MDHEN and SYDVKM. This CDR3 spans 16 amino acids. V trimming: 6 bases; J trimming: 2 bases; junction bases outside the gene matches: 10. CDR3 sequence reads: CASRGTGTAAYNEQFF. DNA for the CDR3: TGTGCCAGCAGGGGAACCGGGACAGCTGCCTACAATGAGCAGTTCTTC.

This chain links TRBV25-1 with TRBJ2-7; the D gene is possibly TRBD1 (6 bases). The V gene's germline CDR1 is MGHDK and CDR2 SYGVNS. Trimming removed 5 bases at V and 7 bases at J, with 15 bases between. The CDR3 loop spans 13 amino acids. The CDR3 region is CASSTLQGLEQYF. As DNA, the CDR3 is TGTGCCAGCAGTACCCTCCAGGGGCTGGAGCAGTACTTC.

This chain links TRBV10-2 with TRBJ2-1, with TRBD2 matching over 11 bases. CDR1 WSHSY and CDR2 SAAADI come from the germline V gene. Germline trimming cut 2 bases from V and 4 bases from J; bases unmatched to any gene: 13. This CDR3 is 19 amino acids long. The CDR3 reads CASSEMTGSRLAGYNEQFF. The CDR3 coding sequence is TGCGCCAGCAGTGAGATGACAGGATCCAGACTAGCGGGGTACAATGAGCAGTTCTTC.